The 5 T cell receptor beta chains below come from one sample, sequenced in a study of blood T cell repertoires in COVID-19. Profiled with immunoSEQ multiplex PCR; TCRdb holds only in-frame clones, not every one. The sample has about 300,000 clones; around nine tenths are singletons. What was sequenced was PBMCs or T cells enriched from blood (not recorded which). Every receptor here comes from a woman aged 50 to 60 who had been exposed to COVID-19.

The chain is built from TRBV4-2 and TRBJ2-5; D uncertain. The CDR3 is 13 residues long. V was shortened by 0 bases and J by 5 bases, with 7 bases between the two germline ends. Germline V lookup: CDR1 LGHNA, CDR2 YNFKEQ. This CDR3 is CASSQDTQETQYF. The CDR3 nucleotides are TGTGCCAGCAGCCAAGATACGCAGGAGACCCAGTACTTC.

Of note for this clone: The sample contains more than one DNA sequence encoding this CDR3. The chain combines TRBV13 with TRBJ2-7; 11 nucleotides match TRBD1. The CDR3 is 15 residues long. Germline lookup yields CDR1 PRHDT and CDR2 FYEKMQ (reference sequence). The V gene end was trimmed by 5 bases and the J gene end by 0 bases; junction bases not matched to a gene: 3. The CDR3 sequence is CASSAGTGGSYEQYF. The CDR3 DNA reads TGTGCCAGCAGCGCCGGGACAGGGGGCTCCTACGAGCAGTACTTC.

The gene calls are TRBV2 and TRBJ1-5; D is ambiguous. Trimming stripped 9 bases from V and 1 base from J, with 22 bases between. CDR3 length: 17 amino acids. From germline, CDR1 is SNHLY and CDR2 FYNNEI. CDR3 region: CASSFMTIPSSNQPQHF. The CDR3 DNA reads TGTGCCAGTTCTTTTATGACAATTCCTTCGAGCAATCAGCCCCAGCATTTT. Looking up the rest from reference TRBV2 and TRBJ1-5 gives the full variable domain: EPEVTQTPSHQVTQMGQEVILRCVPISNHLYFYWYRQILGQKVEFLVSFYNNEISEKSEIFDDQFSVERPDGSNFTLKIRSTKLEDSAMYFCASSFMTIPSSNQPQHFGDGTRLSIL.

The rearrangement uses TRBV2 and TRBJ1-1, with D possibly TRBD1 on 6 matching bases. This CDR3 comprises 13 residues. Germline CDR1 reads SNHLY; CDR2 reads FYNNEI. V dropped 4 bases and J dropped 1 base, with 7 bases sitting between them. The DNA for the CDR3 is TGTGCCAGCAGTGTACAGGGGAACACTGAAGCTTTCTTT. Translated: CASSVQGNTEAFF.

This clone was seen just once. This rearrangement joins TRBV7-9 to TRBJ1-5; D perhaps matches TRBD1 (5 bases). V lost 5 bases to trimming and J lost 2 bases, with 19 bases between them. The CDR3 contains 17 residues. CDR1 is SEHNR, CDR2 FQNEAQ, per germline (reference sequence). This chain's CDR3 is CASSPGGSSYGNQPQHF. The CDR3 coding sequence is TGTGCCAGCAGCCCGGGGGGTTCAAGCTATGGCAATCAGCCCCAGCATTTT.